The present T cell receptor beta chain was sequenced within a study of shared clonotypes between healthy human individuals (dated by TCRdb to the early 2020s). With regard to the full study: The cohort comprised a couple of women and a few men aged 18 to 49 years. For each donor, CD4 naive and CD4 memory were each given three plates, CD8 naive was given two plates, and CD8 memory was given one plate. To estimate repertoire size and how much clonotypes are shared between individuals, the study performed deep sequencing of blood TCR repertoires from five healthy adults. Different laboratories and diverse techniques were used to prepare libraries and sequence TCR repertoires, to increase sequencing depth and limit assay-specific biases. Each donor's leukapheresis produced roughly between roughly 0.85 and 9.5 billion PBMCs.

Here is what the overall study found, with its caveats: Estimated clonotype richness was generally larger for naive than for memory subsets. Sampling was restricted to blood, and TCR repertoires in tissues likely differ from the TCR repertoires found in blood. Approximately 5% of naive CD4, around 3.6% of naive CD8, around 2.3% of memory CD4, and approximately 0.4% of memory CD8 clonotypes were shared across four donors. Because the study included a small number of donors, the genetic and exposure-history diversity represented was limited. Pairwise subsampling indicated that sequencing depth was expected to affect the degree of clonotype sharing among donors. Higher generation probabilities were observed for clonotypes shared by all four sorted-subset donors than for non-shared clonotypes. Even with the large sequencing depth, rarefaction of the sorted-subset datasets indicated that sequencing was incomplete.

CD8 naive samples were CD45RO-negative cells positively selected for CCR7, giving a CD45RA+CCR7+ population that excluded TemRA cells. The donors were healthy, HIV-negative adults with no recently reported acute infections or vaccinations. Only Caucasian adults living in Nashville, Tennessee, USA were represented among the donors. Blood was collected by leukapheresis, and PBMCs were isolated by Ficoll-Histopaque density gradient centrifugation and then cryopreserved in liquid nitrogen vapor phase. Analytical flow cytometry was used to check the purity and quantity of every magnetically sorted T cell population. From each sorted fraction, genomic DNA was isolated and quantified by UV absorbance on a Nanodrop 2000c. The germline ends are 10 bases apart after V is trimmed by 2 bases and J by 5 bases. From a lookup of the germline V gene, CDR1 and CDR2 are MDHEN and SYDVKM. Including the terminal cysteine and phenylalanine, the CDR3 comprises 14 residues. This entry keeps only the CDR3 DNA: 42 bases, framed from base 1.

About this clone itself: Its antigen is not yet known. Per-base qualities were not stored, and no clone one base away is much larger.

Using the deep immunoSEQ assay, multiplex PCR amplified TCR CDR3 regions from genomic DNA. Extracted genomic DNA from each cell subset was distributed evenly across all wells of several immunoSEQ 96-well plates, and each plate was treated as a replicate. Each replicate PCR for sorted subsets received about 200 ng genomic DNA, equal to 28,000 or so T cell genomes. Purified libraries were measured with a Qubit 3.0 fluorometer, size-checked on a Bioanalyzer 2100, and measured again with the KAPA Library Quantification kit. Every immunoSEQ 96-well plate was sequenced on a dedicated single-read 150-cycle Illumina NextSeq 550 flow cell. On the authors' methods: Because only junctional sequences without quality scores were contained in the immunoSEQ output, filtering matching that applied to full-length reads could not be performed. Sequences were annotated with PyIR, a Python wrapper for IgBLAST v1.9, using IMGT germline references to assign V/J genes and CDR3. Reads were removed for weak V/J assignments (E-value above 1e-6), missing CDR3, stop codons, out-of-frame junctions, or ambiguous translated residues. V3J clonotypes were defined as sequences sharing the same inferred V gene, J gene, and CDR3 amino acid sequence. Percentage overlap between repertoires was calculated by dividing the number of shared unique clonotypes by the size of the smaller repertoire. Three approaches were used to assess repertoire richness: RTK rarefaction, the Chao1 estimator, and Recon v2.1 estimates of unobserved clonotypes. For all TCRbeta clonotypes obtained by the gDNA method from a handful of donors, generation probabilities were computed with OLGA. Here the immuneACCESS table is served through TCRdb, limited to in-frame sequences with V and J called. Missing clones are a known gap in these copies; in checked studies unresolved V genes cover under half, and the rest lacks a known reason. Clone size and V and J calls were adopted from that table, with D and trimming inferred from the DNA. The sample includes 450,000 to 700,000 clones, with around 95% observed a single time. The ten most abundant clones make up 0.1% to 0.11% of the sample.

The chain uses TRBV28 and TRBJ2-1; the D gene is not confidently resolved. This sequence originates from a woman aged 30 to 39 in good health. The source material was naive CD8+ T cells sorted from blood. Interpreted using the paper, the cell subset or site label stands for: CD45RA+CCR7+. The CDR3 protein sequence reads: CASSLPDGDNEQFF. The DNA sequence reads TGTGCCAGCAGTTTACCTGACGGTGACAATGAGCAGTTCTTC.